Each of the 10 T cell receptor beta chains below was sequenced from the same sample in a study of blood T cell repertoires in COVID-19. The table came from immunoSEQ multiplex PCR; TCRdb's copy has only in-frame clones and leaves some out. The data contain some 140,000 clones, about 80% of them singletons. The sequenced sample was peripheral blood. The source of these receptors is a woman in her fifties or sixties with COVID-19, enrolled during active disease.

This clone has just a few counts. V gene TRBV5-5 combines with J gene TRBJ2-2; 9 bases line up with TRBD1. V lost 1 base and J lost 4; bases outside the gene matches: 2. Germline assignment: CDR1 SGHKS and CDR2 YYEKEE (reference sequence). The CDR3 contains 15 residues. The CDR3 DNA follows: TGTGCCAGCAGCTTGCGGACAGGGGTCACCGGGGAGCTGTTTTTT. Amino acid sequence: CASSLRTGVTGELFF.

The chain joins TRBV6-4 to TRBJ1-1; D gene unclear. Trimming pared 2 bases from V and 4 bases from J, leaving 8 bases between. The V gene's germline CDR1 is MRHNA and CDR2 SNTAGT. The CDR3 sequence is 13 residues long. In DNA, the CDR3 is TGTGCCAGCAGTGACAACGAGCTCACTGAAGCTTTCTTT. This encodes CASSDNELTEAFF.

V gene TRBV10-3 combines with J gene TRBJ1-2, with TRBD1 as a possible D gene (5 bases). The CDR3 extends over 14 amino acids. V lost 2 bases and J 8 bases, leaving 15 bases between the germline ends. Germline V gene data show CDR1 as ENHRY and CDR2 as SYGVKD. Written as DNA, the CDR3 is TGTGCCATCAGTGAGGACGGACAACTTATCGGCTACACCTTC. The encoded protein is CAISEDGQLIGYTF.

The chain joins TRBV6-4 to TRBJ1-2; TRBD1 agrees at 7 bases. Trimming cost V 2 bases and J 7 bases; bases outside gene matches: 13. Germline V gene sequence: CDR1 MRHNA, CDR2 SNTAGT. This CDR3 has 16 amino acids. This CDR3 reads CASSDVEGTGVAGYTF. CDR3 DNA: TGTGCCAGCAGTGACGTCGAGGGAACAGGGGTGGCTGGCTACACCTTC.

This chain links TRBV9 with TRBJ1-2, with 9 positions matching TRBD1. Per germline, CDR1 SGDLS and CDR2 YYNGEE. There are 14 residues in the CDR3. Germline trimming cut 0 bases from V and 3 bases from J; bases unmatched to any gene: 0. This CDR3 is CASSVDRGHYGYTF. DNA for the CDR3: TGTGCCAGCAGCGTAGACAGGGGGCACTATGGCTACACCTTC.

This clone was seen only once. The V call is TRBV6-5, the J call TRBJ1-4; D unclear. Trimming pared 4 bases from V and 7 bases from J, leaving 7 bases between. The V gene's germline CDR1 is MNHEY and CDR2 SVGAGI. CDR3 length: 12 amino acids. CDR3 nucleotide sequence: TGTGCCAGCAGTTCAGTTGGTGAAAAACTGTTTTTT. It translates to CASSSVGEKLFF.

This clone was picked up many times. For the CDR3, the DNA is TGTGCCAGCTCACCACCGACAGGGGACGGCCCTGGTGAGCAGTTCTTC. It encodes CASSPPTGDGPGEQFF. The chain couples TRBV18 to TRBJ2-1; TRBD1 matches at 8 bases. From germline, CDR1 is KGHSH and CDR2 LQKENI. The CDR3 has 16 amino acids. V gave up 0 bases and J gave up 9 bases; unmatched junction bases: 10.

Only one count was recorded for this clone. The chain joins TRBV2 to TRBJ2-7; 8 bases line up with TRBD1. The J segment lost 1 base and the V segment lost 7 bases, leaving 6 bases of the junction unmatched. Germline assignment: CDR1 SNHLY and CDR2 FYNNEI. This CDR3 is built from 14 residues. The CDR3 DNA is TGTGCCAGCAAGGATGGACAGGGATCCTACGAGCAGTACTTC. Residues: CASKDGQGSYEQYF. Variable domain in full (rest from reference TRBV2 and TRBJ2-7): EPEVTQTPSHQVTQMGQEVILRCVPISNHLYFYWYRQILGQKVEFLVSFYNNEISEKSEIFDDQFSVERPDGSNFTLKIRSTKLEDSAMYFCASKDGQGSYEQYFGPGTRLTVT.

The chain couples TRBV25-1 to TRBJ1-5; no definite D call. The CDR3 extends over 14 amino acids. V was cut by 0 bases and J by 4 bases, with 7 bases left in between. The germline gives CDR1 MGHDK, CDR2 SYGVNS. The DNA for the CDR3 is TGTGCCAGCAGTGAATATACAGCAAATCAGCCCCAGCATTTT. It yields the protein CASSEYTANQPQHF.

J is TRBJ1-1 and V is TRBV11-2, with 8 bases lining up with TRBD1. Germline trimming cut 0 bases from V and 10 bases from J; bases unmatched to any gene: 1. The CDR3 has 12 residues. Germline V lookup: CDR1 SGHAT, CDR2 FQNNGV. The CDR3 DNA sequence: TGTGCCAGCAGCTTAGACAGGGGGCTAGCTTTCTTT. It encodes CASSLDRGLAFF.